The table lists the clone carrying this TCR beta chain with a few counts. TCRdb re-called the 5' RACE reads through MiXCR, storing one row per CDR3 protein. The sample consists of around 610,000 distinct CDR3 sequences, approximately 13% of them appearing once. This entry is derived from a study of T cells after yellow fever vaccination. CDR1 and CDR2 (germline): MDHEN, SYDVKM. The length of the CDR3 is 11 residues. Trimming cost V 8 bases and J 6 bases, with 8 bases left between them. The chain combines TRBV28 with TRBJ2-1; D uncertain. The receptor's source is a man aged 30-40 years who received the YFV17D yellow fever vaccine. Here the sequenced sample was PBMCs, taken on the day of the yellow fever booster vaccination. The CDR3 protein is CASADGNEQFF. The CDR3 DNA reads TGTGCCAGCGCGGACGGCAATGAGCAGTTCTTC.